This T cell receptor (beta chain) stems from a study of blood T cells in healthy people across ages. Study-wide results and limits: Strongly correlated with naive T cell percentage was TCR beta diversity.

Looked up from germline, CDR1 is LGHNA and CDR2 is YNFKEQ. With 0 bases removed from V and 6 bases from J, the gap between germline ends came to 14 bases. The CDR3 loop spans 15 amino acids. This clonotype was found many times. The target antigen is unknown. Then a second PCR, running about 7 to 11 cycles, was carried out with a sample-barcoded 5' primer and a J-beta primer mix. Each CDR3 protein gets one entry after TCRdb re-called the 5' RACE reads with MiXCR. Here the sample spans 550,000 to 650,000 distinct CDR3 sequences, approximately 30% being singletons. This sequence originates from a woman over 75 in good health. Sequencing input: blood. This chain connects TRBV4-2 to TRBJ1-1; D not certain. CDR3 region: CASSQEVVRQSEAFF. The CDR3 DNA follows: TGTGCCAGCAGCCAAGAGGTTGTTCGGCAGTCTGAAGCTTTCTTT.